This T cell receptor (beta chain) emerged from a study of CD8+ T cells in alopecia areata. This clone has a handful of counts. Deletions cut 6 bases from V and 0 bases from J, with 14 bases between. Germline V gene data show CDR1 as SQVTM and CDR2 as ANQGSEA. The CDR3 totals 15 residues. Reverse transcription of extracted RNA yielded cDNA, which provided the sequencing template. Generated by immunoSEQ multiplex PCR, the TCRdb table keeps only in-frame clones and is missing some. The sample has 60,000 to 85,000 clones, around 29% seen once. Treatment meaning: oral pan-JAK inhibitor, 5-10 mg twice daily. Both peripheral blood and punch biopsies of lesional scalp skin were obtained from patients who had alopecia areata. Starting from PBMCs, sorting isolated CD4+ and CD8+ T cells.

Here the sequenced sample was CD8+ T cells sorted from blood, taken at week 4, from a patient treated with tofacitinib. The V and J genes are TRBV29-1 and TRBJ2-2; D unclear. The TCR comes from a human donor with alopecia areata. CDR3 protein: CSVSKSRANTGELFF. The CDR3 nucleotides read TGCAGCGTATCAAAGTCCCGCGCGAACACCGGGGAGCTGTTTTTT.